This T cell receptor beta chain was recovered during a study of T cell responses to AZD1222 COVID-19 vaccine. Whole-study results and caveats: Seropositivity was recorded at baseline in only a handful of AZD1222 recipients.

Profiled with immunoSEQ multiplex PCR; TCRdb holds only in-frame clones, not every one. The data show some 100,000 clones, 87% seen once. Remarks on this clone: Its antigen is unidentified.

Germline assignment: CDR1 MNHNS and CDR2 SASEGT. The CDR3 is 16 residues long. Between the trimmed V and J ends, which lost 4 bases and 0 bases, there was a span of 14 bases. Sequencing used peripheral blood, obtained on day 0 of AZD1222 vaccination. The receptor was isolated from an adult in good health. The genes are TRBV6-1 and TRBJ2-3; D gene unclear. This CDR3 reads CASSGSWLSSTDTQYF. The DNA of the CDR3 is TGTGCCAGCAGTGGAAGTTGGCTTTCTAGCACAGATACGCAGTATTTT.